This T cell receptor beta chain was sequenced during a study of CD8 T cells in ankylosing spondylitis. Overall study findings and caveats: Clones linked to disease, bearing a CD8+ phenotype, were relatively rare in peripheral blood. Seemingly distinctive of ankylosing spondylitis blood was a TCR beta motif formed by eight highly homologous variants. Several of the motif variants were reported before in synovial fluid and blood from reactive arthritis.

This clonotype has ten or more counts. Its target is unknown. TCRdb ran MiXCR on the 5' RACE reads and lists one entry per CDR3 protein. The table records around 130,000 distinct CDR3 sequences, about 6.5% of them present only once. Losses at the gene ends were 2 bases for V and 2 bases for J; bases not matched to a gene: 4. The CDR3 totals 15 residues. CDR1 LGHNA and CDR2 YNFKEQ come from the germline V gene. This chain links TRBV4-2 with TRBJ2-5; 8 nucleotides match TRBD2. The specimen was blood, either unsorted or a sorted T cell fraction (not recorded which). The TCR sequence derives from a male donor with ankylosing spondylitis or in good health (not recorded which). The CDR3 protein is CASSQRRGAQETQYF. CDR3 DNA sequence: TGTGCCAGCAGCCAAAGGCGGGGGGCTCAAGAGACCCAGTACTTC.